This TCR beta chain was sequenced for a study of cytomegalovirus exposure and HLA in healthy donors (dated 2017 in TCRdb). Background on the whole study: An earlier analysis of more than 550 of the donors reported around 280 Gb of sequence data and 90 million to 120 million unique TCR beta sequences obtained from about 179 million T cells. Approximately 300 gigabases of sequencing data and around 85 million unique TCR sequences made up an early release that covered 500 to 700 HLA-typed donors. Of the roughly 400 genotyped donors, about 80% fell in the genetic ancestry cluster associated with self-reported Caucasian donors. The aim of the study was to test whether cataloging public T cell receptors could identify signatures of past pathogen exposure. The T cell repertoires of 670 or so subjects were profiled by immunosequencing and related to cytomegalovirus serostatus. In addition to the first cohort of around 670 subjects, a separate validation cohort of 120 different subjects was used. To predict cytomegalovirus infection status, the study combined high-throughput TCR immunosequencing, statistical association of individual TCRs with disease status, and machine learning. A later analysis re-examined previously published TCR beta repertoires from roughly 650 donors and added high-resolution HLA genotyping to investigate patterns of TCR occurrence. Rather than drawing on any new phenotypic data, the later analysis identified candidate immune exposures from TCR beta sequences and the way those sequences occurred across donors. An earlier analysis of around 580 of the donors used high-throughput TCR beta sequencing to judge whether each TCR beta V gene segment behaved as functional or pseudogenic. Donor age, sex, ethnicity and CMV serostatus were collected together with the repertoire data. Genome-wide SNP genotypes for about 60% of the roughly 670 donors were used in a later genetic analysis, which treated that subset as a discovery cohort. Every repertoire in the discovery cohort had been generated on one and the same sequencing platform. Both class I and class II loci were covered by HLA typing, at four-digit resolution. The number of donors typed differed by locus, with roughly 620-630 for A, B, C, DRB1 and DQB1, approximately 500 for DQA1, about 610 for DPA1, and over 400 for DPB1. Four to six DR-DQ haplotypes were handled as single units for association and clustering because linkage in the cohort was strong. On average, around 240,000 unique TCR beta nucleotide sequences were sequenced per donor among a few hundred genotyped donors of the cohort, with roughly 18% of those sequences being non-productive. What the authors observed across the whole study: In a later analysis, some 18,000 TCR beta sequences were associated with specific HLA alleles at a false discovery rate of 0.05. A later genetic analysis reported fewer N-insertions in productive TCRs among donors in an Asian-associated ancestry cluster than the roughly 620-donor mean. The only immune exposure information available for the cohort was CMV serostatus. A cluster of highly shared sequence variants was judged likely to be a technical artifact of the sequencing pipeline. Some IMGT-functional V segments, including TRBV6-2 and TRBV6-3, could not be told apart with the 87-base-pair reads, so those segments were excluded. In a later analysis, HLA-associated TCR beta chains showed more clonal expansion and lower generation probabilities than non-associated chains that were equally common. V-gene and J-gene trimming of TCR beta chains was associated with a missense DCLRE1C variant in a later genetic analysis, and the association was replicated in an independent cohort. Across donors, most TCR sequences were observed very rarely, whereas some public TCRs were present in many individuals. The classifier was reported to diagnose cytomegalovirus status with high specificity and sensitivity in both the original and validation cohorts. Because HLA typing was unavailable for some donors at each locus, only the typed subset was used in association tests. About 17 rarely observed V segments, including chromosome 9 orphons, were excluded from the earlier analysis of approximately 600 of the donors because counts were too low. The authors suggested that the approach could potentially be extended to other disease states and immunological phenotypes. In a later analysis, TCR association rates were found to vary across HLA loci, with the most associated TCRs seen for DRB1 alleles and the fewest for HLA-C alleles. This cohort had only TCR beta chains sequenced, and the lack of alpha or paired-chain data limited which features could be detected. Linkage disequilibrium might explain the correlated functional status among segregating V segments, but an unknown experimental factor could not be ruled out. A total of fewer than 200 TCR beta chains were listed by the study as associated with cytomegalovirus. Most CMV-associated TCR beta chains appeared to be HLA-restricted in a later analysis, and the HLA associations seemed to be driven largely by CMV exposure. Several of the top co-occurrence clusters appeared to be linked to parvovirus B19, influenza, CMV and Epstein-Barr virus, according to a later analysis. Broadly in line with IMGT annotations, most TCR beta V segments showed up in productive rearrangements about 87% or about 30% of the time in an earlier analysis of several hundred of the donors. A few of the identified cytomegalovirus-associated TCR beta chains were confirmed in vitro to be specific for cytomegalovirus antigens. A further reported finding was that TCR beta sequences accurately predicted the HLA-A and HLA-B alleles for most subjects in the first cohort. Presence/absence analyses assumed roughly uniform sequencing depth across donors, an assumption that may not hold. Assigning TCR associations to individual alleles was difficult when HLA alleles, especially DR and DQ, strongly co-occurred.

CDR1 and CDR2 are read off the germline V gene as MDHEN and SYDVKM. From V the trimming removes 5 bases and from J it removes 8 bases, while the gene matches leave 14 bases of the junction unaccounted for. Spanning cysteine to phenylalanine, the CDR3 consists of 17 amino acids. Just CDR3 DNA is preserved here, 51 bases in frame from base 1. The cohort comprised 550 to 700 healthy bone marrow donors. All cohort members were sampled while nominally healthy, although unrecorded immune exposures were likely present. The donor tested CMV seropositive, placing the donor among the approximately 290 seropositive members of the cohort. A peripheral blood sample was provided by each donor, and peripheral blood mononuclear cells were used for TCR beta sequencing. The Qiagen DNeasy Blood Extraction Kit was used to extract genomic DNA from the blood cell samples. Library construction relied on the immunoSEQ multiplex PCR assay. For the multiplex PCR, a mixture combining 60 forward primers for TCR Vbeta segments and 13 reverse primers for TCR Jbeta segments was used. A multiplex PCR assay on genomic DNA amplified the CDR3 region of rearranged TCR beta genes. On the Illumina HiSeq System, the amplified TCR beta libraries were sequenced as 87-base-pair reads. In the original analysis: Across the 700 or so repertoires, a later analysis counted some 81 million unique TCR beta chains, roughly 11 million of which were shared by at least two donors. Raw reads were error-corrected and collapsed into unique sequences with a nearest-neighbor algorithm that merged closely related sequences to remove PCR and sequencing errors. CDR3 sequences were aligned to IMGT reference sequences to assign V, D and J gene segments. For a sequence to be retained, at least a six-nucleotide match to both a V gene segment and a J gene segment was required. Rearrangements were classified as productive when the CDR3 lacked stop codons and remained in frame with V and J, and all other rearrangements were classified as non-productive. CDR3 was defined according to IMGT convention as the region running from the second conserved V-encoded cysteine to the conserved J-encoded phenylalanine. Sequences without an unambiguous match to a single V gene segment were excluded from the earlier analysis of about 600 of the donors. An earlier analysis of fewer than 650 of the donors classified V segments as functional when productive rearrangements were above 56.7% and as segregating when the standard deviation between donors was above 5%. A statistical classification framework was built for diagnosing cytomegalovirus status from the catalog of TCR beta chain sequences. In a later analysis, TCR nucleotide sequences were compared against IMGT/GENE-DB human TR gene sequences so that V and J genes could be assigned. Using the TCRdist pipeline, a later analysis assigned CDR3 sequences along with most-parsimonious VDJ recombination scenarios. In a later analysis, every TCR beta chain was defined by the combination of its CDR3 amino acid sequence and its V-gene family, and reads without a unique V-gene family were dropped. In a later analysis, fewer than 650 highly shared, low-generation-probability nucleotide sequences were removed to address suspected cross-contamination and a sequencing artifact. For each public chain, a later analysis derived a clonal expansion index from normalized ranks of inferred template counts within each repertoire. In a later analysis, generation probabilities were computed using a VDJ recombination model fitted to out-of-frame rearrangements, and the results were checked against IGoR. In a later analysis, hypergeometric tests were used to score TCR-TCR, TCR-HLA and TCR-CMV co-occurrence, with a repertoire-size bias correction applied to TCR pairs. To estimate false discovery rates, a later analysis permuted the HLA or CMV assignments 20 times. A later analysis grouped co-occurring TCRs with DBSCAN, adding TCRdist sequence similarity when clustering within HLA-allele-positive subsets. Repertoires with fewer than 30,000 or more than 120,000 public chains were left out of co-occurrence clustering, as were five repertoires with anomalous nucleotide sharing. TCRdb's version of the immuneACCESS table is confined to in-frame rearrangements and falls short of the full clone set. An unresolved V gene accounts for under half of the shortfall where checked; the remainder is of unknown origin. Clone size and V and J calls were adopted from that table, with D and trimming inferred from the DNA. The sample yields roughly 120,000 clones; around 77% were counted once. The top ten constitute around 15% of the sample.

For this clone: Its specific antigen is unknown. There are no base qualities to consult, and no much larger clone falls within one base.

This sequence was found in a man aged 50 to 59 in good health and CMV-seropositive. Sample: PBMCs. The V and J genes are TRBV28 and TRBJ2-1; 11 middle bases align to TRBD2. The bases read TGTGCCAGCAGTCCCCTTTTGGCTAGCGGGAGGAAGGATGAGCAGTTCTTC. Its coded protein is CASSPLLASGRKDEQFF.